The 27 T cell receptor beta chains in this list originate from one sample, sequenced in a study of CD8 T cells in ankylosing spondylitis. Study findings and constraints: Within ankylosing spondylitis blood, a TCR beta motif made up of roughly eight highly homologous variants appeared to be characteristic.

The antigens of these receptors remain unknown. Via MiXCR, TCRdb re-called the 5' RACE reads, giving one row per CDR3 protein. The table includes 450,000 to 550,000 distinct CDR3 sequences, roughly 5% detected once. Sequencing used blood, either unsorted or a sorted T cell fraction (not recorded which). The receptors shown here come from a male donor with ankylosing spondylitis.

This clonotype was observed at least ten times. CDR3 in DNA: TGTGCCAGCAGTTCCACGGCGAGGTCATACTACTCTGGGGCCAACGTCCTGACTTTC. Encoded protein: CASSSTARSYYSGANVLTF. J is TRBJ2-6 and V is TRBV27; D unclear. Deletions cut 4 bases from V and 0 bases from J, with 19 bases between. This CDR3 comprises 19 residues. CDR1 and CDR2 from the germline V gene are MNHEY and SMNVEV (reference sequence). Based on the CDR3 plus reference TRBV27 and TRBJ2-6, the full variable domain is EAQVTQNPRYLITVTGKKLTVTCSQNMNHEYMSWYRQDPGLGLRQIYYSMNVEVTDKGDVPEGYKVSRKEKRNFPLILESPSPNQTSLYFCASSSTARSYYSGANVLTFGAGSRLTVL.

This clonotype came up many times. The CDR3 region is CASSTGSLETQYF. As DNA, the CDR3 is TGTGCCAGCAGCACGGGAAGTCTAGAGACCCAGTACTTC. The V and J genes are TRBV7-9 and TRBJ2-5, with TRBD2 as a possible D gene (5 bases). Trimming cost V 5 bases and J 4 bases, with 11 bases left between them. From germline, CDR1 is SEHNR and CDR2 FQNEAQ (reference sequence). There are 13 residues in the CDR3.

Notes on this clonotype: This clone may be a read error of a much larger clone one base away. The V and J genes are TRBV29-1 and TRBJ2-3; a weak D match, TRBD1 (6 bases). The CDR3 covers 11 residues. Germline CDR1 and CDR2: SQVTM and ANQGSEA. The V end was cut by 7 bases, the J end by 4 bases, with 9 bases between. Written as DNA, the CDR3 is TGCAGCGGGGGACAACCAGATACGCAGTATTTT. Translation gives CSGGQPDTQYF.

This clonotype was seen ten or more times. The CDR3 nucleotides are TGCGCCAGCAGCTTGTCGATGGGTGCTGAAGCTTTCTTT. Translation: CASSLSMGAEAFF. The chain combines TRBV5-1 with TRBJ1-1; the D is unclear. The length of the CDR3 is 13 residues. CDR1 is SGHRS, CDR2 YFSETQ, per germline. V lost 1 base and J lost 6, with 10 bases in between.

In its sample, this clonotype was seen many times. The J gene is TRBJ1-3, the V gene TRBV3-1; D is unresolved. CDR3 length: 14 residues. The germline CDR1 and CDR2 sequences are LGHDT and YNNKEL (reference sequence). Between the trimmed V and J ends, which lost 4 bases and 0 bases, there was a span of 7 bases. CDR3 bases: TGTGCCAGCAGCCTCACGAGCTCTGGAAACACCATATATTTT. It translates to CASSLTSSGNTIYF.

This clonotype has only a few counts. The chain combines TRBV11-1 with TRBJ2-1; TRBD2 aligns across 9 bases. Germline CDR1 SGHAT, CDR2 FQDESV (reference sequence). The V segment lost 3 bases and the J segment 6 bases; nucleotides outside the gene matches: 15. This CDR3 region has 18 residues. The CDR3 region is CASSFGWASGTLTNEQFF. DNA for the CDR3: TGTGCCAGCAGCTTCGGGTGGGCTAGCGGGACGTTAACCAATGAGCAGTTCTTC.

This clonotype has at least ten counts. The chain carries TRBV4-3 and TRBJ1-6, with D possibly being TRBD1 (5 bases). V lost 0 bases and J lost 3, with 9 bases in between. CDR1 and CDR2 (germline): LGHNA, YSLEER. This CDR3 has 16 amino acids. The CDR3: CASSQDSRGYNSPLHF. For the CDR3, the DNA is TGCGCCAGCAGCCAAGATTCAAGGGGCTATAATTCACCCCTCCACTTT.

There are many counts of this clonotype. V usage is TRBV7-9 and J usage is TRBJ2-3, with TRBD2 identical over 7 bases. This CDR3 spans 15 amino acids. Unmatched junction bases numbered 5, after V lost 5 bases and J lost 0 bases. Germline CDR1 is SEHNR and CDR2 is FQNEAQ (reference sequence). CDR3 in DNA: TGTGCCAGCAGCACCGGGAGGTTTAGCACAGATACGCAGTATTTT. Translation: CASSTGRFSTDTQYF. The variable domain in full, completed from reference TRBV7-9 and TRBJ2-3, reads DTGVSQNPRHKITKRGQNVTFRCDPISEHNRLYWYRQTLGQGPEFLTYFQNEAQLEKSRLLSDRFSAERPKGSFSTLEIQRTEQGDSAMYLCASSTGRFSTDTQYFGPGTRLTVL.

This clonotype was recorded many times. V is TRBV27 and J is TRBJ2-5; the match to TRBD1 covers 7 bases. Germline V gene lookup returns CDR1 MNHEY and CDR2 SMNVEV (reference sequence). J lost 2 bases, V lost 0 bases, and 9 bases had no gene match. The CDR3 has 17 amino acids. The CDR3 loop is CASSLSIDRALQETQYF. Written as DNA, the CDR3 is TGTGCCAGCAGTTTATCGATCGACAGGGCCTTACAAGAGACCCAGTACTTC.

This clonotype was counted a few times. This chain uses TRBV27 with TRBJ2-4, with TRBD2 identical over 8 bases. The CDR3 consists of 13 residues. CDR1 is MNHEY, CDR2 SMNVEV, per germline (reference sequence). Trimming removed 9 bases from V and 7 bases from J; junction bases left unmatched: 8. The DNA for the CDR3 is TGTGCCAGTGCAGCGGGGGCTATGAACATTCAGTACTTC. It codes for CASAAGAMNIQYF.

This clonotype was picked up many times. V gene TRBV9 combines with J gene TRBJ2-7; D may be TRBD2 (6 bases). The CDR3 contains 15 residues. V lost 2 bases to trimming and J lost 4 bases, with 16 bases between them. The germline CDR1 and CDR2 sequences are SGDLS and YYNGEE. The DNA for the CDR3 is TGTGCCAGCAGCGTCTACGGGGATAGCGGATACGAGCAGTACTTC. Translated: CASSVYGDSGYEQYF. The variable domain in full, with the rest retrieved from reference TRBV9 and TRBJ2-7, is DSGVTQTPKHLITATGQRVTLRCSPRSGDLSVYWYQQSLDQGLQFLIQYYNGEERAKGNILERFSAQQFPDLHSELNLSSLELGDSALYFCASSVYGDSGYEQYFGPGTRLTVT.

This clonotype has a count of ten or more. The chain uses TRBV27 and TRBJ1-2; D is undetermined. Per the germline V gene, CDR1 is MNHEY and CDR2 is SMNVEV (reference sequence). The CDR3 is 14 amino acids. Trimming shortened V by 6 bases and J by 4 bases, and 15 bases separated the two germline ends. The CDR3 loop is CASSLDGRAYGYTF. The CDR3, as DNA: TGTGCCAGCAGCCTGGACGGGAGGGCCTATGGCTACACCTTC.

This clonotype was counted at least ten times. The chain carries TRBV28 and TRBJ1-5; D is unresolved. Germline V lookup: CDR1 MDHEN, CDR2 SYDVKM. The CDR3 covers 15 residues. The V end was cut by 3 bases, the J end by 6 bases, with 15 bases between. The CDR3 protein is CASSFVGAVGQPQHF. The CDR3 region has the DNA TGTGCCAGCAGTTTTGTCGGTGCAGTGGGTCAGCCCCAGCATTTT.

This clonotype has ten or more counts. V gene TRBV29-1 combines with J gene TRBJ2-7; 7 bases map to TRBD1. The V and J ends lost 5 bases and 3 bases, in that order; junction bases with no gene match: 7. The germline CDR1 and CDR2 sequences are SQVTM and ANQGSEA. CDR3 length equals 13 residues. The CDR3 sequence is CSVLDRVDYEQYF. Here the CDR3 DNA reads TGCAGCGTTCTAGACAGGGTGGACTACGAGCAGTACTTC.

The chain uses TRBV10-3 and TRBJ2-1; the D gene could be TRBD1 or TRBD2 (5 bases each). CDR1 is ENHRY and CDR2 is SYGVKD in the germline V gene. The V end was cut by 6 bases, the J end by 2 bases, with 17 bases between. The CDR3 has 16 residues. The CDR3 nucleotides are TGTGCCATCAGGGGGCTCGGTAGGGACCCCTACAATGAGCAGTTCTTC. This gives the protein CAIRGLGRDPYNEQFF.

This clonotype was detected ten times or more. The chain is built from TRBV6-1 and TRBJ2-7; D is uncertain. There are 13 residues in the CDR3. CDR1 MNHNS and CDR2 SASEGT come from the germline V gene. The ends were cut back, 10 bases at V and 3 bases at J, with 16 bases in the middle. The CDR3 here is CATSRTEFYEQYF. The CDR3 nucleotides are TGTGCCACCTCCCGGACGGAGTTCTACGAGCAGTACTTC.

This clonotype has at least ten counts. This chain joins TRBV5-1 and TRBJ2-1, with TRBD2 identical over 10 bases. Germline values: CDR1 SGHRS, CDR2 YFSETQ. CDR3 length: 17 residues. The trim removed 3 bases at V and 4 bases at J, leaving 10 bases unmatched. The CDR3 nucleotides are TGCGCCAGCAGCTCTACCGGGACTAGCGCCCAATACAATGAGCAGTTCTTC. It encodes CASSSTGTSAQYNEQFF.

This clonotype was picked up many times. The chain uses TRBV27 and TRBJ2-2; D perhaps matches TRBD1 (5 bases). V lost 5 bases and J lost 2, with 15 bases in between. Germline CDR1 is MNHEY and CDR2 is SMNVEV (reference sequence). The CDR3 has 16 amino acids. The CDR3: CASSLTAGSNTGELFF. The CDR3 DNA follows: TGTGCCAGCAGTCTGACAGCAGGCTCTAACACCGGGGAGCTGTTTTTT.

This clonotype came up many times. The chain is built from TRBV6-5 and TRBJ1-1; perhaps TRBD1 as D (5 bases). Germline-derived CDR1 and CDR2 are MNHEY and SVGAGI. The length of the CDR3 is 13 residues. Trimming removed 0 bases from V and 5 bases from J, with 7 bases in between. CDR3 DNA: TGTGCCAGCAGTTACTCGGAGGGGACTGAAGCTTTCTTT. Translation gives CASSYSEGTEAFF.

This clonotype was recorded many times. The V gene is TRBV5-1, the J gene TRBJ2-3, with no clear D. The germline V gene has CDR1 SGHRS and CDR2 YFSETQ. V was trimmed by 0 bases and J by 6 bases, leaving 11 bases between them. The CDR3 totals 14 residues. CDR3 nucleotide sequence: TGCGCCAGCAGCTTGGACCCGATTGGGGATACGCAGTATTTT. This gives the protein CASSLDPIGDTQYF. Filled out from reference TRBV5-1 and TRBJ2-3, the complete variable domain reads KAGVTQTPRYLIKTRGQQVTLSCSPISGHRSVSWYQQTPGQGLQFLFEYFSETQRNKGNFPGRFSGRQFSNSRSEMNVSTLELGDSALYLCASSLDPIGDTQYFGPGTRLTVL.

This clonotype was found many times. The rearrangement uses TRBV4-1 and TRBJ2-3; no clear D gene. With 2 bases removed from V and 1 base from J, the gap between germline ends came to 10 bases. The CDR3 sequence is 15 residues long. CDR1 MGHRA and CDR2 YSYEKL come from the germline V gene. CDR3: CASSQIHSRTDTQYF. CDR3 DNA sequence: TGCGCCAGCAGCCAAATCCACAGCCGCACAGATACGCAGTATTTT.

This clonotype was counted at least ten times. This chain uses TRBV18 with TRBJ1-4; perhaps TRBD1 as D (6 bases). Germline CDR1 is KGHSH and CDR2 is LQKENI. This CDR3 region has 15 residues. V was cut by 2 bases and J by 8 bases, with 15 bases left in between. The CDR3 nucleotides read TGTGCCAGCTCACCAGGACAGCCCCTTGGGGAAAAACTGTTTTTT. Its translation: CASSPGQPLGEKLFF.

This clonotype was counted at least ten times. V gene TRBV5-1 combines with J gene TRBJ1-1, with D tentatively TRBD1 (6 bases). There are 15 residues in the CDR3. The ends were cut back, 1 base at V and 0 bases at J, with 10 bases in the middle. CDR1 is SGHRS and CDR2 is YFSETQ in the germline V gene. CDR3 nucleotide sequence: TGCGCCAGCAGCTTGCAAAGGACAGTGAACACTGAAGCTTTCTTT. Protein product: CASSLQRTVNTEAFF.

The sample holds many counts of this clonotype. The gene calls are TRBV15 and TRBJ2-5; D is tentatively TRBD1 or TRBD2 (5 bases each). Germline V CDR1 and CDR2: LNHNV, YYDKDF (reference sequence). CDR3 length: 14 amino acids. The V gene lost 6 bases and the J gene lost 4 bases, with 15 bases spanning the gap. This CDR3 is CATSIDQGRETQYF. The CDR3 DNA reads TGTGCCACCAGTATCGACCAGGGACGAGAGACCCAGTACTTC.

The sample holds many counts of this clonotype. The chain recombines TRBV20-1 with TRBJ2-5; D gene ambiguous. The CDR3 has 15 amino acids. Deletions cut 0 bases from V and 1 base from J, with 12 bases between. Per germline, CDR1 DFQATT and CDR2 SNEGSKA (reference sequence). In nucleotides, the CDR3 is TGCAGTGCTAGAGATGCGCGAGCTGGCCAAGAGACCCAGTACTTC. Translated: CSARDARAGQETQYF.

This clonotype showed up many times. The genes are TRBV12-3 or TRBV12-4 and TRBJ1-6; D gene ambiguous. The CDR3 is 13 amino acids. V lost 6 bases and J 9 bases, leaving 12 bases between the germline ends. CDR3 coding DNA: TGTGCCAGCAGGTCCCGGGTAGGTTCACCCCTCCACTTT. It translates to CASRSRVGSPLHF.

Ten or more counts support this clonotype. The chain has TRBV20-1 and TRBJ2-1, with TRBD2 identical over 9 bases. This CDR3 comprises 16 residues. J was trimmed by 1 base and V by 1 base; bases with no gene match: 5. The V gene's germline CDR1 is DFQATT and CDR2 SNEGSKA (reference sequence). CDR3: CSARGPTSGSYNEQFF. In DNA form, the CDR3 reads TGCAGTGCTAGAGGCCCCACTAGCGGGTCCTACAATGAGCAGTTCTTC.